One T cell receptor beta chain is described in this entry. Its target is not known. The CDR3 consists of 16 residues. Germline V CDR1 and CDR2: SGDLS, YYNGEE. V gave up 0 bases and J gave up 4 bases; unmatched junction bases: 5. This specimen belongs to a study of cytomegalovirus exposure and HLA in healthy donors. Regarding the study as a whole: Previous analysis showed most TCR beta V segments were productive about 87% or about 30% of the time.

Researchers ran the PCR with 60 Vbeta and 13 Jbeta primers. The assay was immunoSEQ multiplex PCR, and TCRdb's table has in-frame clones only and misses some. The data contain 180,000 or so clones, over 80% of them singletons. The origin of this receptor is a woman between 45 and 60 years old in good health and CMV-seropositive. The sequenced material came from PBMCs. This chain joins TRBV9 and TRBJ2-2, with TRBD2 matching over 8 bases. The CDR3 DNA reads as TGTGCCAGCAGCGTAGGTGGGACTAGTCCCACCGGGGAGCTGTTTTTT. As protein: CASSVGGTSPTGELFF.